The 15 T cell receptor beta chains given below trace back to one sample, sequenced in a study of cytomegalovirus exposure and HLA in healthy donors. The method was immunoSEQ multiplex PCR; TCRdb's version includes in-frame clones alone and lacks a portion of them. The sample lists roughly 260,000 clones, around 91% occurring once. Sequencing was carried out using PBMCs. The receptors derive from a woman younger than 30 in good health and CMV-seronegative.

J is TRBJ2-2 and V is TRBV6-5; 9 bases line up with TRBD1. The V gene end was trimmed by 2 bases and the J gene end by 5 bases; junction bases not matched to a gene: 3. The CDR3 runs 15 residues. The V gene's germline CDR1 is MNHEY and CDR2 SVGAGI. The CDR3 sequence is CASSYGTGRTGELFF. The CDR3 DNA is TGTGCCAGCAGTTACGGGACAGGGCGGACCGGGGAGCTGTTTTTT.

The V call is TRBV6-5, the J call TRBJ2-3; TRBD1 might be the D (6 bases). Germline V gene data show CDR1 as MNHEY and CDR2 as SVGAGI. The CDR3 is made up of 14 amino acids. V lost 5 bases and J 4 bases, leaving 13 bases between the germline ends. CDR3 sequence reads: CASSTRQVADTQYF. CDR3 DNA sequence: TGTGCCAGCAGTACCCGACAGGTGGCAGATACGCAGTATTTT.

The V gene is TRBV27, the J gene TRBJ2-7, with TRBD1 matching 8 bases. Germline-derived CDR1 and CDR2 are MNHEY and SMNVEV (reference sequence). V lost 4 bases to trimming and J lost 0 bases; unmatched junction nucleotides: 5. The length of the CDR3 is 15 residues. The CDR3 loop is CASSSTGGSSYEQYV. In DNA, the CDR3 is TGTGCCAGCAGTTCCACAGGGGGAAGCTCCTACGAGCAGTACGTC.

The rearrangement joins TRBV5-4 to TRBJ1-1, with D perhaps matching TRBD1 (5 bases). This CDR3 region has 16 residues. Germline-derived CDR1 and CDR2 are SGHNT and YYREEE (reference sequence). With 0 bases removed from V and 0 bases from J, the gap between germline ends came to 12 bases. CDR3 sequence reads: CASSLVAGLMNTEAFF. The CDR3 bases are TGTGCCAGCAGCTTGGTGGCAGGGCTAATGAACACTGAAGCTTTCTTT.

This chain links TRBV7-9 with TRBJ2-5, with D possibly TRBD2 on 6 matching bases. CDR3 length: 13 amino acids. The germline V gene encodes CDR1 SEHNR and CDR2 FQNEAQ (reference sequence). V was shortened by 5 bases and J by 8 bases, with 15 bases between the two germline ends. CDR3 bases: TGTGCCAGCAGCCCCGGGACTGGGCTTACCCAGTACTTC. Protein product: CASSPGTGLTQYF.

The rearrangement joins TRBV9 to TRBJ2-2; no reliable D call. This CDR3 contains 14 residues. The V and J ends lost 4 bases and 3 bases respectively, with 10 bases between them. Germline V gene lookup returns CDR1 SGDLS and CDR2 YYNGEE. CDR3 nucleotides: TGTGCCAGCAGCCTTGCGGATTACACCGGGGAGCTGTTTTTT. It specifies CASSLADYTGELFF.

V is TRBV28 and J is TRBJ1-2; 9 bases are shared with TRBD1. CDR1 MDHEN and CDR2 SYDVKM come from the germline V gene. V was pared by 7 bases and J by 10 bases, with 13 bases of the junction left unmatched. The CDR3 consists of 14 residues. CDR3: CASTSRGQGLIYTF. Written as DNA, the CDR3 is TGTGCCAGCACCAGTAGGGGACAGGGTCTTATCTACACCTTC.

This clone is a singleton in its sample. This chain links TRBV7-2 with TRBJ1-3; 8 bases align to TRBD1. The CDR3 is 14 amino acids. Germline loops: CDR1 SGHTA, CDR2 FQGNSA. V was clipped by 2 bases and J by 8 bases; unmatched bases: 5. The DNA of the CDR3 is TGTGCCAGCAGCTTAACGACAGGGGAGGACACCATATATTTT. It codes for CASSLTTGEDTIYF.

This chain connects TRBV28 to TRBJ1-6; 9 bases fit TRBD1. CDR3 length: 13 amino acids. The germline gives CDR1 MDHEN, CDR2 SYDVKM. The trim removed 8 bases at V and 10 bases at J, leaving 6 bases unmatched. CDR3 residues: CASLGQGRSPLHF. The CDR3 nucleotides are TGTGCCAGCCTGGGACAGGGAAGATCACCCCTCCACTTT.

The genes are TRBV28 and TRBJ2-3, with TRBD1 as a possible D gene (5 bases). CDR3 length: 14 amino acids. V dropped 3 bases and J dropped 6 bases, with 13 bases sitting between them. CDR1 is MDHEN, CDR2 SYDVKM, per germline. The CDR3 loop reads CASSLAGRWDTQYF. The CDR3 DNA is TGTGCCAGCAGTTTGGCAGGGCGGTGGGATACGCAGTATTTT.

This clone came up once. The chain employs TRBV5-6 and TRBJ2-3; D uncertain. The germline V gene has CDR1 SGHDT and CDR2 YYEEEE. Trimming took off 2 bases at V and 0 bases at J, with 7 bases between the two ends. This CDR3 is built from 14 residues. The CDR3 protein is CASSLDTSTDTQYF. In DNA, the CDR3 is TGTGCCAGCAGCTTAGACACCAGCACAGATACGCAGTATTTT.

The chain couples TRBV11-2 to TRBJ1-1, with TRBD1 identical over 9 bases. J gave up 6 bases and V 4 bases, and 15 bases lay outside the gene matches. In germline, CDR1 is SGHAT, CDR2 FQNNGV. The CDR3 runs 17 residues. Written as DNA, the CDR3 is TGTGCCAGCAGCTCAGGACAGGGGATAAGGAAGGCCCCTGAAGCTTTCTTT. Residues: CASSSGQGIRKAPEAFF.

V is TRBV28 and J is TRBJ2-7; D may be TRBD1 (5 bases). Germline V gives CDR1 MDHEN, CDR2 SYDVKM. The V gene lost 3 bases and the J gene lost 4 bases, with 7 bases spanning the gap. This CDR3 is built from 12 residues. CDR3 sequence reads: CASSFRVYEQYF. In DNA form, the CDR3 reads TGTGCCAGCAGTTTCAGGGTGTACGAGCAGTACTTC.

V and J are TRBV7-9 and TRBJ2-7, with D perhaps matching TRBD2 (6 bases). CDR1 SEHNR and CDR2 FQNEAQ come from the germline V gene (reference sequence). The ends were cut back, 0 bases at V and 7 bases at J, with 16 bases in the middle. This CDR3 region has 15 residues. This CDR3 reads CASSLAEGLIREQYF. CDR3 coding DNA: TGTGCCAGCAGCTTAGCGGAGGGGCTGATTCGGGAGCAGTACTTC.

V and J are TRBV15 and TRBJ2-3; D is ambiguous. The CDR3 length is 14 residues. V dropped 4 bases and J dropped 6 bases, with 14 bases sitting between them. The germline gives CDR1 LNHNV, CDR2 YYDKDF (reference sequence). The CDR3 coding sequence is TGTGCCACCAGCACTGGCCATCCTTTGGATACGCAGTATTTT. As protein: CATSTGHPLDTQYF.